The text below deals with one TCR beta chain. As yet, its antigen is unknown. The data belong to a study of cytomegalovirus exposure and HLA in healthy donors. Study-level findings and limits: Sequencing had likely introduced a cluster of highly shared sequence variants as an artifact. The records held CMV serostatus as the only immune exposure information.

The CDR3 spans 17 residues. CDR1 is SGDLS, CDR2 YYNGEE, per germline. V lost 4 bases and J lost 2, with 19 bases in between. PCR employed 60 Vbeta and 13 Jbeta primers. Sequencing was performed with immunoSEQ multiplex PCR; in TCRdb, only in-frame clones are kept and a portion is missing. Its clone listing holds some 120,000 clones. The sequence derives from a man younger than 30 in good health and CMV-seronegative. What was sequenced was PBMCs. The chain recombines TRBV9 with TRBJ1-3; D may be TRBD1 (6 bases). CDR3 sequence reads: CASSPRGGANPGNTIYF. CDR3 nucleotide sequence: TGTGCCAGCAGCCCCCGGGGGGGGGCCAACCCTGGAAACACCATATATTTT.